This T cell receptor (beta chain) stems from a study of CD8 T cells in ankylosing spondylitis. Overall study findings and caveats: Reportedly, matched ankylosing spondylitis synovial fluid was significantly enriched for disease-linked clones. Clones linked with disease were CD8+ and fairly uncommon in the peripheral blood. What appeared characteristic of ankylosing spondylitis blood was a TCR beta motif of 7 or 8 highly homologous variants. Prior work had noted some motif variants in reactive arthritis blood and synovial fluid.

This clonotype has ten or more counts. Its antigen is not identified. V dropped 5 bases and J dropped 6; count of bases not matched to a gene: 4. CDR3 length: 13 amino acids. In germline, CDR1 is DFQATT, CDR2 SNEGSKA (reference sequence). TCRdb called the 5' RACE reads again in MiXCR, with one record for every CDR3 protein. The sample shows 150,000 to 200,000 distinct CDR3 sequences, 11% of them seen only once. The clonotype originates from a male donor with ankylosing spondylitis or in good health (not recorded which). What was sequenced was blood, either unsorted or a sorted T cell fraction (not recorded which). This chain uses TRBV20-1 with TRBJ1-4; TRBD1 aligns across 9 bases. The CDR3 is CSALQGADEKLFF. For the CDR3, the DNA is TGCAGTGCTTTACAGGGGGCAGATGAAAAACTGTTTTTT.